This T cell receptor beta chain was identified during a study of graft-versus-host responses after intestinal transplantation. Study-level background: In this cohort, recipients had multivisceral, liver-intestinal, or isolated intestinal transplants. All of the recipients had induction that used anti-thymocyte globulin, then tacrolimus and steroids for approximately 3 years. Study-level points and caveats: Clonal ratios of graft-versus-host to host-versus-graft in allografts were high for patients exhibiting graft-donor T cell macrochimerism. GvH clones occurred in recipient marrow; some first appeared in ileum or blood.

A remark on this clone: Its antigen is undetermined.

Measured with immunoSEQ multiplex PCR; TCRdb has only the in-frame clones, and not every one. The sample comprises approximately 60,000 clones, 90% of which are singletons, and 1.7% rests with the top ten. The V gene lost 5 bases and the J gene lost 3 bases, with 16 bases spanning the gap. Germline CDR1 reads SGHAT; CDR2 reads FQNNGV. The CDR3 totals 15 residues. This receptor was obtained from a human donor who was the organ donor for an intestinal transplant. The genes are TRBV11-2 and TRBJ2-5, with D maybe TRBD1 (7 bases). Source: unstimulated CD8+ T cells sorted from spleen or lymph node cells, taken before transplant. The CDR3 nucleotides read TGTGCCAGCAGCCGTTCCACAGGGGAGGAAGAGACCCAGTACTTC. As protein: CASSRSTGEEETQYF.